The subject of this entry is one TCR beta chain. This clone was recorded only once. Its antigen is still unknown. No base-level quality is on record; no much larger clone is a single base apart. Inclusive of the bounding cysteine and phenylalanine, the CDR3 is 14 residues long. Kept here is only the CDR3 DNA, which spans 42 bases and is read in frame from base 1. CDR1 is given as LNHDA and CDR2 as SQIVND, both from the germline V gene (reference sequence). V is shortened by 5 bases, J by 3 bases, and the region joining them spans 10 bases. The data stem from a study of cytomegalovirus exposure and HLA in healthy donors (dated by TCRdb to about 2017). In the study overall: According to an earlier analysis of 550 to 750 of the donors, roughly 180 million T cells yielded 100 million or so unique TCR beta sequences and about 280 Gb of sequence data. The study aimed to test whether signatures of past pathogen exposure could be identified by cataloging public T cell receptors. A separate validation cohort of roughly 110 different subjects was used in addition to the 666-subject first cohort. Of the approximately 400 genotyped donors, 81% were placed in the genetic ancestry cluster associated with self-reported Caucasian donors. Genome-wide SNP genotypes for about 65% of the roughly 670 donors were used in a later genetic analysis, which treated that subset as a discovery cohort. Donor age, sex, ethnicity and CMV serostatus were compiled alongside the repertoire data. High-throughput TCR immunosequencing, statistical association of individual TCRs with disease status, and machine learning were combined to predict cytomegalovirus infection status. The study used immunosequencing to profile the T cell repertoires of several hundred subjects and linked those repertoires to cytomegalovirus serostatus. Typing coverage differed by locus: A, B, C, DRB1 and DQB1 were typed in roughly 629-630 donors, DQA1 in 500 to 550, DPA1 in some 600, and DPB1 in 400 to 490. An early release that covered about 600 HLA-typed donors contained about 300 gigabases of sequencing data and around 80 million unique TCR sequences. A later analysis re-analyzed previously published TCR beta repertoires from about 730 donors and added high-resolution HLA genotyping to study TCR occurrence patterns. The later analysis used no new phenotypic data to find candidate immune exposures, relying instead on TCR beta sequences and their occurrence across donors. HLA typing included class I and class II loci at four-digit resolution. Every repertoire in the discovery cohort had been generated on one and the same sequencing platform. Roughly five DR-DQ haplotypes were handled as single units for association and clustering, since linkage in the cohort was strong. An earlier analysis of 587 of the donors used high-throughput TCR beta sequencing to judge whether each TCR beta V gene segment behaved as functional or pseudogenic. Among around 400 genotyped donors of the cohort, an average of approximately 240,000 unique TCR beta nucleotide sequences was sequenced per donor, of which roughly 17% were non-productive.

Library method: the immunoSEQ multiplex PCR assay. For the multiplex PCR, a mixture combining 60 forward primers for TCR Vbeta segments and 13 reverse primers for TCR Jbeta segments was used. The CDR3 region of rearranged TCR beta genes was amplified from genomic DNA by a multiplex PCR assay. The Illumina HiSeq System was used to sequence the amplified TCR beta libraries as 87-base-pair reads. The source study handled its data this way. A later analysis tallied around 80 million unique TCR beta chains across the 666 repertoires, and around 12 million of those chains were shared by two or more donors. Raw reads were error-corrected and collapsed into unique sequences with a nearest-neighbor algorithm that merged closely related sequences to remove PCR and sequencing errors. CDR3 sequences were aligned to IMGT reference sequences to assign V, D and J gene segments. For a sequence to be retained, at least a six-nucleotide match to both a V gene segment and a J gene segment was required. Rearrangements were classified as productive when the CDR3 lacked stop codons and remained in frame with V and J, and all other rearrangements were classified as non-productive. Following IMGT convention, CDR3 was defined as the stretch from the second conserved V-encoded cysteine up to the conserved J-encoded phenylalanine. The earlier analysis of about 590 of the donors excluded sequences that lacked an unambiguous match to a single V gene segment. An earlier analysis of fewer than 650 of the donors classified V segments as functional when productive rearrangements were above 56.7% and as segregating when the standard deviation between donors was above 5%. A statistical classification framework was developed to diagnose cytomegalovirus status using the catalog of TCR beta chain sequences. In a later analysis, V and J genes were assigned by comparing TCR nucleotide sequences against IMGT/GENE-DB human TR gene sequences. In a later analysis, CDR3 sequences and most-parsimonious VDJ recombination scenarios were assigned using the TCRdist pipeline. In a later analysis, each TCR beta chain was defined by its CDR3 amino acid sequence together with its V-gene family, and reads lacking a unique V-gene family were excluded. As a way to deal with suspected cross-contamination and a sequencing artifact, a later analysis dropped hundreds of nucleotide sequences that were highly shared and had low generation probability. A later analysis calculated a clonal expansion index for each public chain from normalized within-repertoire ranks of inferred template counts. In a later analysis, generation probabilities were computed using a VDJ recombination model fitted to out-of-frame rearrangements, and the results were checked against IGoR. In a later analysis, TCR-TCR, TCR-HLA and TCR-CMV co-occurrence was scored with hypergeometric tests, and a repertoire-size bias correction was applied to TCR pairs. False discovery rates were estimated in a later analysis by permuting HLA or CMV assignments 20 times. A later analysis grouped co-occurring TCRs with DBSCAN, adding TCRdist sequence similarity when clustering within HLA-allele-positive subsets. Repertoires with fewer than 30,000 or more than 120,000 public chains were left out of co-occurrence clustering, as were about five repertoires with anomalous nucleotide sharing. Sourced from immuneACCESS, this table was stored by TCRdb with only in-frame sequences that have V and J called. A share of the clones is absent; for the studies checked, an unresolved V gene accounts for under half, and the remainder has no known explanation. The DNA gave D and trimming, while V, J and clone size come from that table. The sample table lists 60,000 to 70,000 clones, about 65% of them with a count of one. Of the sample, around 27% is held by the ten largest clones.

The cohort comprised fewer than 700 healthy bone marrow donors. At the time of sampling, every cohort member was nominally healthy, though immune exposures that went unrecorded were likely present. The donor was CMV seropositive and belonged to the group of 250 to 300 seropositive cohort members. Each donor provided a peripheral blood sample, and peripheral blood mononuclear cells were used for TCR beta sequencing. The Qiagen DNeasy Blood Extraction Kit was used to extract genomic DNA from the blood cell samples. The investigation overall reported the following: It was suggested by the authors that the approach could potentially be generalized to other disease states and immunological phenotypes. Across donors, most TCR sequences were observed very rarely, whereas some public TCRs were present in many individuals. In vitro tests confirmed that a few of the cytomegalovirus-associated TCR beta chains recognize cytomegalovirus antigens. The classifier was reported to diagnose cytomegalovirus status with high specificity and sensitivity in both the original and validation cohorts. A total of about 150 TCR beta chains were listed by the study as associated with cytomegalovirus. Because counts were too low, roughly 18 rarely observed V segments, including chromosome 9 orphons, were left out of the earlier analysis of roughly 600 of the donors. In a later analysis, HLA-associated TCR beta chains were found to be more clonally expanded and to have lower generation probabilities than equally common non-associated chains. Broadly in line with IMGT annotations, most TCR beta V segments showed up in productive rearrangements about 87% or about 30% of the time in an earlier analysis of 587 of the donors. Presence/absence analyses assumed roughly uniform sequencing depth across donors, an assumption that may not hold. Specific HLA alleles were associated with more than 15,000 TCR beta sequences at a false discovery rate of 0.05 in a later analysis. A later analysis found that TCR association rates varied across HLA loci, with DRB1 alleles showing the most associated TCRs and HLA-C alleles the fewest. A later genetic analysis associated a missense DCLRE1C variant with V-gene and J-gene trimming of TCR beta chains, and an independent cohort replicated the association. Correlated functional status among segregating V segments might reflect linkage disequilibrium, but an unknown experimental factor could not be ruled out. The only immune exposure information available for the cohort was CMV serostatus. According to a later analysis, parvovirus B19, influenza, CMV and Epstein-Barr virus appeared linked to several top co-occurrence clusters. In a later analysis, most CMV-associated TCR beta chains were found to appear HLA-restricted, with HLA associations seemingly driven largely by CMV exposure. Because HLA typing was missing for some donors at each locus, association tests included only the typed subset. A further reported finding was that TCR beta sequences accurately predicted the HLA-A and HLA-B alleles for most subjects in the first cohort. Compared with the roughly 700-donor mean, donors in an Asian-associated ancestry cluster had fewer N-insertions in productive TCRs, according to a later genetic analysis. The cohort was sequenced for TCR beta chains only, and without alpha or paired-chain data the features that could be detected were limited. A cluster of highly shared sequence variants was judged likely to be a technical artifact of the sequencing pipeline. When HLA alleles, especially DR and DQ, strongly co-occurred, attributing TCR associations to individual alleles was difficult. The 87-base-pair reads could not distinguish some IMGT-functional V segments, including TRBV6-2 and TRBV6-3, so those segments were excluded.

The sequenced sample consisted of PBMCs. The rearrangement combines TRBV19 with TRBJ1-4; TRBD1 is a possible D gene, resting on 5 matching bases. The TCR originated in a man aged 45 to 65 in good health and CMV-seropositive. The CDR3 has the sequence CASSPGIANEKLFF. The DNA reads TGTGCCAGTAGTCCAGGGATCGCTAATGAAAAACTGTTTTTT. The full variable domain, with segments outside the CDR3 supplied by the reference TRBV19 and TRBJ1-4 proteins, appears as DGGITQSPKYLFRKEGQNVTLSCEQNLNHDAMYWYRQDPGQGLRLIYYSQIVNDFQKGDIAEGYSVSREKKESFPLTVTSAQKNPTAFYLCASSPGIANEKLFFGSGTQLSVL.